This T cell receptor (beta chain) came from a study of cytomegalovirus exposure and HLA in healthy donors. The study, taken as a whole, reports: HLA-A and HLA-B allele assignments for most subjects were reportedly predicted accurately using TCR beta sequences. In an earlier analysis, in approximately 570 donors, most V segments appeared productive either ~87% or ~30% of the time.

A word on this clone: Antigen: not known.

The PCR contained 60 Vbeta and 13 Jbeta primers. Original analysis: Later analysis identified some 88 million unique TCR beta chains, roughly 11 million shared. TCRdb keeps only in-frame clones here, not all; method: immunoSEQ multiplex PCR. V and J calls and clone size are given by that table; D and trimming were obtained from the DNA. This sample has some 200,000 clones, with approximately 78% found just once. V was clipped by 2 bases and J by 5 bases; unmatched bases: 2. CDR1 and CDR2 from the germline V gene are SEHNR and FQNEAQ (reference sequence). This CDR3 has 13 amino acids. The genes are TRBV7-9 and TRBJ1-1; the match to TRBD1 covers 7 bases. Sample: PBMCs. The TCR was taken from a woman in her fifties or sixties in good health and CMV-seropositive. In DNA form, the CDR3 reads TGTGCCAGCAGCTTAACGACAGGGACTGAAGCTTTCTTT. It is translated as CASSLTTGTEAFF.